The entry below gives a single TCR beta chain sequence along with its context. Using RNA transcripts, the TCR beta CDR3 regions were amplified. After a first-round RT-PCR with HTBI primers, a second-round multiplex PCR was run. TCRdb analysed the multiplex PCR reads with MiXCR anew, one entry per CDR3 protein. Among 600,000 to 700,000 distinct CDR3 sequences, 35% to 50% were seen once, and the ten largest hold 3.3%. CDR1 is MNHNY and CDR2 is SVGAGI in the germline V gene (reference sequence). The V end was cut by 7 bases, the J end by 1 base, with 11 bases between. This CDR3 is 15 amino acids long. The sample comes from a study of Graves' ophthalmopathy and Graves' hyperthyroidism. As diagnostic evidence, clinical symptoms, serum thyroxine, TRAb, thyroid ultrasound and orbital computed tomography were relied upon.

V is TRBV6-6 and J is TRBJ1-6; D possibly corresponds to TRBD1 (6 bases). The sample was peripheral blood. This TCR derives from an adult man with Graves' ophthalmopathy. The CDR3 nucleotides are TGTGCCAGCACCCCACAGGGTTCCTATAATTCACCCCTCCACTTT. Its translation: CASTPQGSYNSPLHF.